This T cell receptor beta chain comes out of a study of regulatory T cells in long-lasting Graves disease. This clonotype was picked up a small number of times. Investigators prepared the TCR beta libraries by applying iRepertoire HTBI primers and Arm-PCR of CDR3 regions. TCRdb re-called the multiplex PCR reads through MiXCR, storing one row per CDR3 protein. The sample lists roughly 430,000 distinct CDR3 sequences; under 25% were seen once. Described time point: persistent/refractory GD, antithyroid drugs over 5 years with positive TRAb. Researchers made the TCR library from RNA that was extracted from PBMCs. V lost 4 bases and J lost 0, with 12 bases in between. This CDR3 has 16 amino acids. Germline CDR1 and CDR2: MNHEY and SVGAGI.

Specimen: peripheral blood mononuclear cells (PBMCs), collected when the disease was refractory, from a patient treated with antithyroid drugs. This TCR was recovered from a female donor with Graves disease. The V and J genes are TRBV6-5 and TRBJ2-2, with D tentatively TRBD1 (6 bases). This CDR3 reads CASSFDRRANTGELFF. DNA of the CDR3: TGTGCCAGCAGTTTCGACAGGCGTGCGAACACCGGGGAGCTGTTTTTT.